This T cell receptor (beta chain) was documented in a study of spatial heterogeneity in lung cancer. TCRdb passed the 5' RACE reads through MiXCR, listing each CDR3 protein once. The sample consists of roughly 10,000 distinct CDR3 sequences, about 24% of them appearing once. In this sample, this clonotype is medium-sized. As to time point: sample taken at primary tumor resection. Whole RNA came from tumor, nontumor lung or frozen PBMC and was sequenced without being sorted. CDR3 length equals 18 residues. V was cut by 2 bases and J by 8 bases, with 24 bases left in between. CDR1 is MNHNY and CDR2 is SVGAGI in the germline V gene (reference sequence).

The sequencing used PBMCs, collected at surgery. The TCR comes from a female donor with early-stage non-small cell lung cancer. The chain joins TRBV6-6 to TRBJ1-4; tentative D call: TRBD1 (5 bases). In DNA form, the CDR3 reads TGTGCCAGCAGTTACCCTTCGATGGGGCCGCCTTCCAGGGAAAAACTGTTTTTT. This encodes CASSYPSMGPPSREKLFF.